Below, 22 T cell receptor beta chains from the same sample are listed, as sequenced in a study of OX40 agonist ivuxolimab in advanced cancers. Only in-frame clones appear in the TCRdb table, and some are missing; sequencing was by immunoSEQ multiplex PCR. The sample includes approximately 50,000 clones, more than 75% seen only once; the top ten take about 3.9%. The material sequenced was CD4+ or CD8+ T cells sorted from blood, taken in a trial of the OX40 agonist ivuxolimab. Receptor source: an adult with an advanced solid tumor such as melanoma, head and neck, liver or kidney cancer.

The chain couples TRBV18 to TRBJ1-5; D call uncertain. V lost 3 bases to trimming and J lost 4 bases, with 10 bases between them. The CDR3 has 14 amino acids. Germline lookup yields CDR1 KGHSH and CDR2 LQKENI. The CDR3 is CASSPSISNQPQHF. CDR3 nucleotide sequence: TGTGCCAGCTCACCTAGCATATCTAATCAGCCCCAGCATTTT.

The J gene is TRBJ2-1, the V gene TRBV23-1; 7 nucleotides line up with TRBD1. TRBV23-1 is marked as an open reading frame, function uncertain. Trimming at V came to 3 bases and at J to 10 bases, leaving 9 bases not matched to a gene. CDR3 length: 14 residues. The CDR3 region has the DNA TGCGCCAGCAGTCAGTCGACAGGGACAGTGGAGCAGTTCTTC. Its protein product is CASSQSTGTVEQFF.

The CDR3 region is CASSRGQGDNQPQHF. CDR3 nucleotides: TGTGCCAGTAGTCGGGGACAGGGAGACAATCAGCCCCAGCATTTT. The rearrangement uses TRBV19 and TRBJ1-5; TRBD1 aligns across 9 bases. The V segment lost 5 bases and the J segment 3 bases; nucleotides outside the gene matches: 5. The CDR3 contains 15 residues. Looked up from germline, CDR1 is LNHDA and CDR2 is SQIVND (reference sequence).

The chain combines TRBV29-1 with TRBJ1-1; D is unclear. The CDR3 has 13 amino acids. Looked up from germline, CDR1 is SQVTM and CDR2 is ANQGSEA. Trimming took off 2 bases at V and 3 bases at J, with 10 bases between the two ends. The CDR3, as DNA: TGCAGCGTTGAAAATGGGCCCCACACTGAAGCTTTCTTT. This gives the protein CSVENGPHTEAFF.

The rearrangement links TRBV6-1 to TRBJ1-5; D might be TRBD1 (6 bases). The ends were cut back, 2 bases at V and 3 bases at J, with 14 bases in the middle. Germline loops: CDR1 MNHNS, CDR2 SASEGT. The CDR3 sequence is 16 residues long. CDR3 amino acids: CASSERGGHPNQPQHF. CDR3 DNA: TGTGCCAGCAGTGAACGAGGGGGACACCCCAATCAGCCCCAGCATTTT.

V and J are TRBV7-2 and TRBJ2-1; no reliable D call. CDR1 is SGHTA and CDR2 is FQGNSA in the germline V gene. The CDR3 extends over 14 amino acids. Trimming left V 5 bases short and J 4 bases short, with 12 bases between. The CDR3 DNA is TGTGCCAGCAGCCCTCTCCCGGCGTACAATGAGCAGTTCTTC. Residues: CASSPLPAYNEQFF.

J is TRBJ1-6 and V is TRBV9; D gene unclear. This CDR3 is built from 13 residues. Germline-derived CDR1 and CDR2 are SGDLS and YYNGEE. Trimming shortened V by 2 bases and J by 9 bases, and 9 bases separated the two germline ends. The CDR3 sequence is CASSVDASSPLHF. CDR3 bases: TGTGCCAGCAGCGTGGATGCTAGTTCACCCCTCCACTTT.

The chain carries TRBV5-1 and TRBJ2-7; 11 positions match TRBD1. Germline assignment: CDR1 SGHRS and CDR2 YFSETQ. The CDR3 is 17 amino acids. V lost 2 bases and J lost 3; bases outside the gene matches: 10. The CDR3 loop reads CASSFRTGTGGFYEQYF. The CDR3 DNA is TGCGCCAGCAGCTTCCGGACCGGGACAGGGGGGTTCTACGAGCAGTACTTC. Combining the CDR3 with reference TRBV5-1 and TRBJ2-7 gives the whole variable domain KAGVTQTPRYLIKTRGQQVTLSCSPISGHRSVSWYQQTPGQGLQFLFEYFSETQRNKGNFPGRFSGRQFSNSRSEMNVSTLELGDSALYLCASSFRTGTGGFYEQYFGPGTRLTVT.

V is TRBV5-1 and J is TRBJ2-3; TRBD2 aligns across 12 bases. V trimming: 0 bases; J trimming: 1 base; junction bases outside the gene matches: 6. CDR1 is SGHRS, CDR2 YFSETQ, per germline. The CDR3 spans 18 residues. The CDR3 region has the DNA TGCGCCAGCAGCTTGGGACTAGCGGGAGATTTAGGCACAGATACGCAGTATTTT. It codes for CASSLGLAGDLGTDTQYF.

The chain employs TRBV5-1 and TRBJ2-5; no definite D call. Germline assignment: CDR1 SGHRS and CDR2 YFSETQ. The CDR3 covers 14 residues. The V gene lost 3 bases and the J gene lost 5 bases, with 14 bases spanning the gap. The CDR3 here is CASSSTAARETQYF. Here the CDR3 DNA reads TGCGCCAGCAGCTCGACTGCAGCCCGGGAGACCCAGTACTTC.

The rearrangement links TRBV4-3 to TRBJ2-1; 7 positions match TRBD1. This CDR3 comprises 14 residues. The V segment lost 0 bases and the J segment 5 bases; nucleotides outside the gene matches: 1. Germline CDR1 reads LGHNA; CDR2 reads YSLEER. For the CDR3, the DNA is TGCGCCAGCAGCCAAGAAGGGGGCGACAATGAGCAGTTCTTC. Protein: CASSQEGGDNEQFF.

V is TRBV15 and J is TRBJ2-1; D is uncertain. Germline V gene lookup returns CDR1 LNHNV and CDR2 YYDKDF (reference sequence). This CDR3 contains 16 residues. Trimming stripped 2 bases from V and 2 bases from J, with 13 bases between. The CDR3 DNA reads as TGTGCCACCAGCAGAACTCTAGGGTTCCCCTACAATGAGCAGTTCTTC. It is translated as CATSRTLGFPYNEQFF.

The chain combines TRBV7-8 with TRBJ1-5, with 8 bases aligning to TRBD1. V gave up 2 bases and J gave up 2 bases; unmatched junction bases: 5. Germline assignment: CDR1 SGHVS and CDR2 FQNEAQ. This CDR3 region has 16 residues. In DNA form, the CDR3 reads TGTGCCAGCAGCTTACGCACAGGGGGTGGCAATCAGCCCCAGCATTTT. As protein: CASSLRTGGGNQPQHF.

The V and J genes are TRBV9 and TRBJ1-1; D remains unclear. This CDR3 spans 15 amino acids. V was clipped by 3 bases and J by 0 bases, with 12 bases between them. In germline, CDR1 is SGDLS, CDR2 YYNGEE. CDR3 region: CASSARGFMNTEAFF. The CDR3 nucleotides are TGTGCCAGCAGCGCGAGAGGCTTCATGAACACTGAAGCTTTCTTT.

This clone came up many times. The V gene is TRBV12-5, the J gene TRBJ1-2; D gene ambiguous. CDR1 is LGHNT, CDR2 FRNRAP, per germline. Trimming left V 6 bases short and J 3 bases short, with 2 bases between. The CDR3 covers 10 residues. The CDR3 protein is CASGDYGYTF. The CDR3 DNA reads TGTGCTAGTGGGGACTATGGCTACACCTTC.

The chain joins TRBV2 to TRBJ1-1; unclear D gene. This CDR3 has 13 amino acids. The V end lost 2 bases, the J end lost 3 bases, and 7 bases lay between the germline ends. In germline, CDR1 is SNHLY, CDR2 FYNNEI. The CDR3 region is CASSEWADTEAFF. The CDR3 region has the DNA TGTGCCAGCAGTGAATGGGCGGACACTGAAGCTTTCTTT.

With respect to this clone: A clone one base away is much larger, so this may be a read error. This chain connects TRBV7-3 to TRBJ1-3; D unresolved. The CDR3 totals 12 residues. Germline values: CDR1 SGHTA, CDR2 FQGTGA. The germline V and J ends were trimmed by 1 base and 3 bases, with 1 base remaining between them. The CDR3 is CASSLNGNTIYF. The CDR3 DNA reads TGTGCCAGCAGCTTAAATGGAAACACCATATATTTT.

The chain carries TRBV14 and TRBJ1-2; D is unclear. The germline CDR1 and CDR2 sequences are SGHDN and FVKESK. The V end lost 3 bases, the J end lost 1 base, and 6 bases lay between the germline ends. This CDR3 is built from 13 residues. The CDR3 DNA sequence: TGTGCCAGCAGCCATAATCGTAACTATGGCTACACCTTC. Translating it yields CASSHNRNYGYTF.

This sequence joins TRBV5-1 and TRBJ1-1; possible D gene TRBD1, 6 bases. The germline V gene has CDR1 SGHRS and CDR2 YFSETQ. Trimming pared 4 bases from V and 4 bases from J, leaving 20 bases between. This CDR3 is 16 amino acids long. The chain's CDR3 is CASSLGQTRGGTEAFF. In nucleotides, the CDR3 is TGCGCCAGCAGCCTCGGACAGACCCGTGGCGGCACTGAAGCTTTCTTT.

The chain combines TRBV7-3 with TRBJ2-2; perhaps TRBD1 as D (5 bases). The CDR3 contains 16 residues. The V gene lost 2 bases and the J gene lost 0 bases, with 10 bases spanning the gap. Germline V gene sequence: CDR1 SGHTA, CDR2 FQGTGA. The CDR3 DNA is TGTGCCAGCAGCTTACAGGGTCCCGCGAACACCGGGGAGCTGTTTTTT. This translates into CASSLQGPANTGELFF.

The chain links TRBV30 to TRBJ2-7, with 10 bases aligning to TRBD1. V lost 1 base to trimming and J lost 1 base; unmatched junction nucleotides: 4. The CDR3 has 15 residues. Germline V CDR1 and CDR2: GTSNPN, SVGIG (reference sequence). The CDR3 DNA is TGTGCCTGGAGTGGAGGGGACAGGGGATCCTACGAGCAGTACTTC. Translation gives CAWSGGDRGSYEQYF.

The chain combines TRBV2 with TRBJ1-1; TRBD1 aligns across 9 bases. After removal of 8 bases from V and 4 bases from J, the junction contained 11 bases not matched to a gene. CDR3 length: 15 residues. Looked up from germline, CDR1 is SNHLY and CDR2 is FYNNEI. The CDR3 loop reads CASLRWAGQGTEAFF. The CDR3 coding sequence is TGTGCCAGCCTCCGATGGGCGGGACAGGGCACTGAAGCTTTCTTT.